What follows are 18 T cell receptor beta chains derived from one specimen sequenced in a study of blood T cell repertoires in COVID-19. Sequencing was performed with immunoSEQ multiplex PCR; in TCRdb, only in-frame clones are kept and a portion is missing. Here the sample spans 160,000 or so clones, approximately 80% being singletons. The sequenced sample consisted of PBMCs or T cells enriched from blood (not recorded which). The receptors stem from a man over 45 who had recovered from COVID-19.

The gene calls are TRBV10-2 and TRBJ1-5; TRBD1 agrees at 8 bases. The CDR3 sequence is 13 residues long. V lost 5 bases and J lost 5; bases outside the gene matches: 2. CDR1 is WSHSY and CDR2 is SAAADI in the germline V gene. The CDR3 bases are TGCGCCAGCAGTAGGGGACAGGATCAGCCCCAGCATTTT. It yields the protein CASSRGQDQPQHF.

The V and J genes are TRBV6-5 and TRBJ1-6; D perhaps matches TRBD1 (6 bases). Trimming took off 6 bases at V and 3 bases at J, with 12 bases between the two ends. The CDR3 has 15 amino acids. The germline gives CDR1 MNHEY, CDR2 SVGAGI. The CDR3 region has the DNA TGTGCCAGCAGAACCGGGGGGCTCTATAATTCACCCCTCCACTTT. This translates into CASRTGGLYNSPLHF.

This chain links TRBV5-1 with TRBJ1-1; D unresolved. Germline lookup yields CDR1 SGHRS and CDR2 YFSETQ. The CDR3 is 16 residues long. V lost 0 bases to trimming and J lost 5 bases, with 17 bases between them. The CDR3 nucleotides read TGCGCCAGCAGCTTGGACTTGGGCGCGCAATATACTGAAGCTTTCTTT. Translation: CASSLDLGAQYTEAFF.

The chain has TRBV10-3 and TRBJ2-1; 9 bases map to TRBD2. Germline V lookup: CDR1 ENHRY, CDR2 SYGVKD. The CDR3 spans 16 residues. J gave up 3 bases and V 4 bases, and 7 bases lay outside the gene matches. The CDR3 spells CAISGVGAGGYNEQFF. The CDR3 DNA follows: TGTGCCATCAGTGGTGTCGGAGCGGGGGGCTACAATGAGCAGTTCTTC.

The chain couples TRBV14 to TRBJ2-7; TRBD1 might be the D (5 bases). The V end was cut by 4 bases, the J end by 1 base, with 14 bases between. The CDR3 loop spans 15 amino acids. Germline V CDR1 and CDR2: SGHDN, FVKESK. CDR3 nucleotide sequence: TGTGCCAGCAGCCCGAGAGATACAGGTTCCTACGAGCAGTACTTC. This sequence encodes CASSPRDTGSYEQYF.

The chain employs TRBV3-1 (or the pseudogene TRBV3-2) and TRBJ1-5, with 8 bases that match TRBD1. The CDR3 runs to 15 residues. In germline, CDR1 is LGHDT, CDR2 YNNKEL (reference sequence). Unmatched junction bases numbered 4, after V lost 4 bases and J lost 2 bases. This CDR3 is CASSPTGVRNQPQHF. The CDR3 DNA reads TGTGCCAGCAGCCCGACAGGGGTTCGCAATCAGCCCCAGCATTTT.

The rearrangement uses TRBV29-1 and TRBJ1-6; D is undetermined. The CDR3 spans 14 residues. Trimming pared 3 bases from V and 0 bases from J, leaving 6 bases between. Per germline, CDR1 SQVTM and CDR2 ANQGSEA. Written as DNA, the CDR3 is TGCAGCGTTGATCGTAGCTCCTATAATTCACCCCTCCACTTT. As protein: CSVDRSSYNSPLHF.

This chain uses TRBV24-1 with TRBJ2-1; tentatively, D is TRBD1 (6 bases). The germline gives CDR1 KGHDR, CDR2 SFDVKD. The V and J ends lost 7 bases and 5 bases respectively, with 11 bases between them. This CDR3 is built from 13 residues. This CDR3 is CATRGHADNEQFF. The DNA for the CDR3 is TGTGCCACCAGGGGACACGCGGACAATGAGCAGTTCTTC.

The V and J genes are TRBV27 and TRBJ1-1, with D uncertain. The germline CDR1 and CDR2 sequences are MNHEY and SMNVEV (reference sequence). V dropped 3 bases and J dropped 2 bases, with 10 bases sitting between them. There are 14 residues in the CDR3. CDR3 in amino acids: CASSFEATNTEAFF. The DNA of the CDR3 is TGTGCCAGCAGTTTCGAGGCTACCAACACTGAAGCTTTCTTT.

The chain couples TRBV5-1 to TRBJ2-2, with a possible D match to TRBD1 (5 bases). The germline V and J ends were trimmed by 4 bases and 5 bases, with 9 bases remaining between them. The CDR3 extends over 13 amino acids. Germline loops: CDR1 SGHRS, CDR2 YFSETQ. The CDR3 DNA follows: TGCGCCAGCAGCGGCGCAGGGACCGGGGAGCTGTTTTTT. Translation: CASSGAGTGELFF.

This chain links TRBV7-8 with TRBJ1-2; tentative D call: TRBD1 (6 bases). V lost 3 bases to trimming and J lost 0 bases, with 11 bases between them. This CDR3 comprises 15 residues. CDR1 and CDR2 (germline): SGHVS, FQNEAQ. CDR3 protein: CASSFVGQSNYGYTF. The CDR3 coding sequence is TGTGCCAGCAGCTTCGTTGGACAGTCTAACTATGGCTACACCTTC.

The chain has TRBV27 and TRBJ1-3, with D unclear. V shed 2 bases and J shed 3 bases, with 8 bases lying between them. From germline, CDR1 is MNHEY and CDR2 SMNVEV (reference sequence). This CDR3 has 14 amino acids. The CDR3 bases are TGTGCCAGCAGTTTAGGAGGGATTGGAAACACCATATATTTT. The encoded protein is CASSLGGIGNTIYF.

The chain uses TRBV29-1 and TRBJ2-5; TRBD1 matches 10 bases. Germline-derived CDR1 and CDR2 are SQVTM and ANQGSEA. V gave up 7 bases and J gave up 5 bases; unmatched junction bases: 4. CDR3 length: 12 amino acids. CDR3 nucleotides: TGCAGCGCTCGGACAGGGGGGGAGACCCAGTACTTC. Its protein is CSARTGGETQYF.

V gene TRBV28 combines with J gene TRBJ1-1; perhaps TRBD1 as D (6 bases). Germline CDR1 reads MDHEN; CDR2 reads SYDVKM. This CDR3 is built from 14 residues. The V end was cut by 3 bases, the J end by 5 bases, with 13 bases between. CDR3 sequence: CASSLGGLGTEAFF. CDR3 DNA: TGTGCCAGCAGTTTGGGGGGGCTCGGGACTGAAGCTTTCTTT.

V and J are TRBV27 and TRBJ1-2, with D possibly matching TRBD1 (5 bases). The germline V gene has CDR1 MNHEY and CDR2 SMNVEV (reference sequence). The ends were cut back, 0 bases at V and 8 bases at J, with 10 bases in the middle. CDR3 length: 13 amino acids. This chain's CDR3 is CASSLSAGLGYTF. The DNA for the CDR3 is TGTGCCAGCAGTTTATCCGCAGGGCTCGGCTACACCTTC.

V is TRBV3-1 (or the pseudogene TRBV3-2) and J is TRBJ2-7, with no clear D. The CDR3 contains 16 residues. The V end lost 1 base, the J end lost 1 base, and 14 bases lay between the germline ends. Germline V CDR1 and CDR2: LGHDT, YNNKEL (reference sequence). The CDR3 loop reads CASSQAPSGVSYEQYF. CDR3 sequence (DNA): TGTGCCAGCAGCCAAGCCCCGTCCGGAGTGTCCTACGAGCAGTACTTC.

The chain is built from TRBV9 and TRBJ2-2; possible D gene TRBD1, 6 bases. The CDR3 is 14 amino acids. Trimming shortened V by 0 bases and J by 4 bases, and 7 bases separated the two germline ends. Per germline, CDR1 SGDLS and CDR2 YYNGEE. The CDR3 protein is CASSVGQVTGELFF. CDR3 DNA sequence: TGTGCCAGCAGCGTAGGACAGGTCACCGGGGAGCTGTTTTTT. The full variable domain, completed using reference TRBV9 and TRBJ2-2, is DSGVTQTPKHLITATGQRVTLRCSPRSGDLSVYWYQQSLDQGLQFLIQYYNGEERAKGNILERFSAQQFPDLHSELNLSSLELGDSALYFCASSVGQVTGELFFGEGSRLTVL.

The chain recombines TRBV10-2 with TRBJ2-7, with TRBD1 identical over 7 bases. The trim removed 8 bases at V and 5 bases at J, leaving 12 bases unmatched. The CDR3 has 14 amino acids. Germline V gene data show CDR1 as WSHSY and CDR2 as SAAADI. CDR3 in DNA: TGCGCCAGCCGCGATTGGCAGGGGGTCAACGAGCAGTACTTC. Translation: CASRDWQGVNEQYF.